The next 2 T cell receptor beta chains were all read from a single sample in a study of CXCR3-negative and CXCR3-positive naive CD8 T cells. The libraries of TRB cDNA were constructed through 5' RACE using UMI labels. After re-calling the 5' RACE reads, TCRdb lists one entry per CDR3 protein, DNA absent. The data show 150,000 to 180,000 distinct CDR3 sequences, and the top ten clones hold nearly 0.5%. Antigens of these TCRs are unknown. Broader study findings: More hydrophobic TRB CDR3s were found in CXCR3-positive naive cells than in CXCR3-negative naive cells.

The sequencing input was naive CXCR3+ CD8+ T cells from blood. The subset: CD45RO-CCR7+CD27+CD95- naive CD8+ T cells expressing CXCR3 (TNR3+). The receptors here all came from a human donor in good health. Some clones in this sample may be carry-over from other donors' samples.

The chain carries TRBV27 and TRBJ2-7; TCRdb calls TRBD2, which cannot be checked without DNA. Germline-derived CDR1 and CDR2 are MNHEY and SMNVEV (reference sequence). This CDR3 contains 15 residues. This CDR3 reads CASSRSGTNHYEQYF.

The chain employs TRBV12-3 or TRBV12-4 and TRBJ2-1; TCRdb's D call, TRBD1, is unchecked because there is no DNA. There are 15 residues in the CDR3. The CDR3 loop is CASSLPIGTGIEQFF.